This T cell receptor beta chain is from a study of shared clonotypes between healthy human individuals (dated by TCRdb to between 2020 and 2021). Regarding the study in general: The cohort comprised two women and a few men aged 18 to 49 years. For each donor, CD4 naive and CD4 memory were each run on three plates, CD8 naive on two plates, and CD8 memory on one plate. To estimate repertoire size and how much clonotypes are shared between individuals, the study performed deep sequencing of blood TCR repertoires from roughly five healthy adults. Libraries were prepared and TCR repertoires were sequenced by different laboratories using diverse techniques, in order to increase sequencing depth and limit assay-specific biases. Per donor, leukapheresis produced somewhere between about 0.94 and 9 billion PBMCs. Beyond this particular receptor, the publication reports: Sampling was restricted to blood, and TCR repertoires in tissue are likely to differ from TCR repertoires in blood. Larger estimated clonotype richness was generally found for naive subsets than for memory subsets. Based on pairwise subsampling, the degree of clonotype sharing among donors was expected to be affected by sequencing depth. Rarefaction of sorted-subset datasets indicated incomplete sequencing despite the large sequencing depth. Higher generation probabilities were observed for clonotypes shared by all four sorted-subset donors than for non-shared clonotypes. The genetic and exposure-history diversity represented was limited by the small number of donors. Sharing across several donors was observed for approximately 4.6% of naive CD4, over 3% of naive CD8, roughly 2.3% of memory CD4, and around 0.42% of memory CD8 clonotypes.

Using the deep immunoSEQ assay, TCR CDR3 regions were amplified from genomic DNA by multiplex PCR. Extracted genomic DNA from each cell subset was spread evenly across all wells of several immunoSEQ 96-well plates, with each plate serving as a replicate. For sorted subsets, each replicate PCR was loaded with roughly 200 ng genomic DNA, equivalent to some 27,000 T cell genomes. Purified libraries were measured with a Qubit 3.0 fluorometer, size-checked on a Bioanalyzer 2100, and measured again with the KAPA Library Quantification kit. Each immunoSEQ 96-well plate was sequenced on its own single-read 150-cycle Illumina NextSeq 550 flow cell. In the original analysis: Because only junctional sequences without quality scores were contained in the immunoSEQ output, filtering matching that applied to full-length reads could not be performed. To assign V/J genes and CDR3, sequences were annotated against IMGT germline references using PyIR, a Python wrapper for IgBLAST v1.9. Reads with weak V/J assignments (E-value above 1e-6), missing CDR3, stop codons, out-of-frame junctions, or ambiguous translated residues were removed. A V3J clonotype was defined by an identical inferred V gene, J gene, and CDR3 amino acid sequence. Percentage overlap between repertoires was computed as shared unique clonotypes divided by the size of the smaller repertoire. RTK rarefaction, the Chao1 estimator, and Recon v2.1 estimates of unobserved clonotypes were used to assess repertoire richness. OLGA was used to compute generation probabilities for all TCRbeta clonotypes that the gDNA method yielded from a few donors. In its TCRdb copy, this immuneACCESS table keeps in-frame sequences only and misses some clones. Where compared with another copy, unresolved V genes explain less than half of these, and the others have no known cause. The V and J calls and the clone size are those of that table, but D and trimming were determined from the DNA. The sample data list under 350,000 clones, and around 87% of these were observed just once. 15% to 20% of the sample is taken by the ten largest.

In the case of this clone: The antigen this receptor binds is unknown. Within one base of it there is no much larger clone, and no base qualities were kept.

Healthy HIV-negative adults with no recently reported acute infections or vaccinations were included as donors. Every donor was a Caucasian adult residing in Nashville, Tennessee, USA. The CD8 memory samples were a combination of magnetically selected CD45RO+ cells and CCR7-negative CD45RA+ effector memory (TemRA) cells. Blood was obtained by leukapheresis, after which PBMCs were separated by Ficoll-Histopaque density gradient centrifugation and cryopreserved in liquid nitrogen vapor phase. Analytical flow cytometry was used to check the purity and quantity of every magnetically sorted T cell population. Genomic DNA was isolated from each sorted fraction and quantified by UV absorbance on a Nanodrop 2000c. The TCR originated in a man between 18 and 29 years old in good health. Input material: memory CD8+ T cells sorted from blood. In the paper's terms, the cell subset or site label means: CD45RO+ cells pooled with CCR7-negative TemRA cells.

The CDR3 corresponds to CASSNQAIQETQYF. The DNA sequence follows: TGTGCCAGCAGTAATCAGGCTATTCAAGAGACCCAGTACTTC. This chain is built from TRBV7-9 and TRBJ2-5, with no D gene named confidently. From its cysteine to its phenylalanine, the CDR3 spans 14 amino acids. The entry retains the CDR3 DNA only, 42 bases that are in frame from base 1. V was cut back by 6 bases and J by 2 bases, leaving a gap of 13 bases between them. In the germline V gene (reference sequence), CDR1 corresponds to SEHNR and CDR2 to FQNEAQ.